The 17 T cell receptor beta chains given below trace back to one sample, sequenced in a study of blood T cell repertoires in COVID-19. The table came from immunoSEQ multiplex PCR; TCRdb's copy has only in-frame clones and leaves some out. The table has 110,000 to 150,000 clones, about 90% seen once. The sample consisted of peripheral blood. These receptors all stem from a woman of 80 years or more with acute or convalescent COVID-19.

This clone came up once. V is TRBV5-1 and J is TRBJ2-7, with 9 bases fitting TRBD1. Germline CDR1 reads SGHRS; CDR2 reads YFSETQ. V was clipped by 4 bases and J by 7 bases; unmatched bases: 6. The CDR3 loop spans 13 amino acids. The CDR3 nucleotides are TGCGCCAGCAGCCAACAGGGGGCGAGGGAGCAGTACTTC. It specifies CASSQQGAREQYF.

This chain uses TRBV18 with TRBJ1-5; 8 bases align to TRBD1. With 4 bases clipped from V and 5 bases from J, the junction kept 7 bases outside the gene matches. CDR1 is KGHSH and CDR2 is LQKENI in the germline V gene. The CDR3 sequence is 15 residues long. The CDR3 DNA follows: TGTGCCAGCTCACAGACAGGGGCCATTGATCAGCCCCAGCATTTT. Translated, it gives CASSQTGAIDQPQHF.

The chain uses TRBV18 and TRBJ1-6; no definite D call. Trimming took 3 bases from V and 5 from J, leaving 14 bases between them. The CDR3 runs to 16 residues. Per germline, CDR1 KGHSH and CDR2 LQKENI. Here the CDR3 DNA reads TGTGCCAGCTCACCGATCGCCGCGGGTGATAATTCACCCCTCCACTTT. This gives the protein CASSPIAAGDNSPLHF.

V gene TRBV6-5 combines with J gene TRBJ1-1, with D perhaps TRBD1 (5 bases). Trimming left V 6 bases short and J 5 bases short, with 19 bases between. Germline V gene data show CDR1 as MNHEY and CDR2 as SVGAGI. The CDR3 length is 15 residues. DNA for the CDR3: TGTGCCAGCAGGACGAGCTCAGGGTTGATTACTGAAGCTTTCTTT. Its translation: CASRTSSGLITEAFF.

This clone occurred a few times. The CDR3 DNA is TGTGCCAGCAGTTACTCGGGACAGGTCAGCACCGGGGAGCTGTTTTTT. This sequence encodes CASSYSGQVSTGELFF. This chain uses TRBV6-6 with TRBJ2-2; 8 bases are shared with TRBD1. The CDR3 totals 16 residues. The V segment lost 0 bases and the J segment 4 bases; nucleotides outside the gene matches: 4. Germline loops: CDR1 MNHNY, CDR2 SVGAGI (reference sequence).

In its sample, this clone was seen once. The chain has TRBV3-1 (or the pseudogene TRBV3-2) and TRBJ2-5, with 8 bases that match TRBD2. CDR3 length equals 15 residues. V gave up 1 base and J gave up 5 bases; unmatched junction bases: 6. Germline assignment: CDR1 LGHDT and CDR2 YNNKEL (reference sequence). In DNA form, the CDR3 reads TGTGCCAGCAGCCAAGTAAGTAGCGGGGCCGAGACCCAGTACTTC. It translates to CASSQVSSGAETQYF.

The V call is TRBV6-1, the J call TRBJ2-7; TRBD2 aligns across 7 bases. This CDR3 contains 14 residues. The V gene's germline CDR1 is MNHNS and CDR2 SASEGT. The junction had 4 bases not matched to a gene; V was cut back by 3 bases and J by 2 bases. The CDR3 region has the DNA TGTGCCAGCAGTGACAATCGGGGGGCCTACGAGCAGTACTTC. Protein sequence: CASSDNRGAYEQYF.

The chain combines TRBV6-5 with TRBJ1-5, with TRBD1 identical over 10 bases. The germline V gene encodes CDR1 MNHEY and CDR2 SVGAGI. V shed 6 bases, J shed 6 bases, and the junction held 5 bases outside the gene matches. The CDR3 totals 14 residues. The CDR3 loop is CASSPDRGGQPQHF. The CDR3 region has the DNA TGTGCCAGCAGCCCGGACAGGGGGGGTCAGCCCCAGCATTTT.

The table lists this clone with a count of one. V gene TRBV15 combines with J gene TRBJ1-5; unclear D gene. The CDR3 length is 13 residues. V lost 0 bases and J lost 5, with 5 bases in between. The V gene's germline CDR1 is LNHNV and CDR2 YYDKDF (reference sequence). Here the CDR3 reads CATSRDGDQPQHF. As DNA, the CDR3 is TGTGCCACCAGCAGAGATGGAGATCAGCCCCAGCATTTT.

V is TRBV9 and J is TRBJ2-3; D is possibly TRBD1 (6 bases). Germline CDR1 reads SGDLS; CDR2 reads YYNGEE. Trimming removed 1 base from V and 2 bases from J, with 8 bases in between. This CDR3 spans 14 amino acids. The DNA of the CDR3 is TGTGCCAGCAGCGTAAGGGACATCACAGATACGCAGTATTTT. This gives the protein CASSVRDITDTQYF.

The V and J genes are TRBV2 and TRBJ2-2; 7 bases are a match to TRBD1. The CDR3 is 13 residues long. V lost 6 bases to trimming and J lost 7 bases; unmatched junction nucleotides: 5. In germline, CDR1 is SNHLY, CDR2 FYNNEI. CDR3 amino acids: CASRARQGGELFF. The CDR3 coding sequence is TGTGCCAGCAGGGCCCGACAGGGCGGGGAGCTGTTTTTT.

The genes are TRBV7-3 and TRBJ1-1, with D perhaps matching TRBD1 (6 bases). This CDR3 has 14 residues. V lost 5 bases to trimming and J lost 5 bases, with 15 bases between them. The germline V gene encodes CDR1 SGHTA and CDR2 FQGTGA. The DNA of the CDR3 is TGTGCCAGCAGCCCGCAGGGGAGTTGGACTGAAGCTTTCTTT. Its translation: CASSPQGSWTEAFF.

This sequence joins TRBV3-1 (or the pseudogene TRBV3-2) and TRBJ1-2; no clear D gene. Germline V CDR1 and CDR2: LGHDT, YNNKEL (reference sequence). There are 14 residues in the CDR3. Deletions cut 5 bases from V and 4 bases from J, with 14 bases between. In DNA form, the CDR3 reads TGTGCCAGCAGCGGAGCGGACGTAATCTATGGCTACACCTTC. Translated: CASSGADVIYGYTF.

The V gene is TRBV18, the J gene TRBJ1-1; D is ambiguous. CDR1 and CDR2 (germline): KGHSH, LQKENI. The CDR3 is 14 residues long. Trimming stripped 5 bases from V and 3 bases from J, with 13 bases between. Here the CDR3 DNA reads TGTGCCAGCTCATTCTGGAGTAAGGACACTGAAGCTTTCTTT. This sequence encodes CASSFWSKDTEAFF.

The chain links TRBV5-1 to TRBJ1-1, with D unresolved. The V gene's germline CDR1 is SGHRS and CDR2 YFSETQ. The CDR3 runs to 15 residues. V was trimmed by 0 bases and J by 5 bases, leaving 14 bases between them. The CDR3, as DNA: TGCGCCAGCAGCTTGGCCGCGACGTCGGGGACTGAAGCTTTCTTT. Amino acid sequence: CASSLAATSGTEAFF. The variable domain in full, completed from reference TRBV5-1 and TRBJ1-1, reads KAGVTQTPRYLIKTRGQQVTLSCSPISGHRSVSWYQQTPGQGLQFLFEYFSETQRNKGNFPGRFSGRQFSNSRSEMNVSTLELGDSALYLCASSLAATSGTEAFFGQGTRLTVV.

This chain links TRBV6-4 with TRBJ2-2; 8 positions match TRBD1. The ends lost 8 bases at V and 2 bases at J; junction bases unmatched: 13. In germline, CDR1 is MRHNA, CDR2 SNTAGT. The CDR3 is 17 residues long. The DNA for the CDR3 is TGTGCCAGCTATCCCACTCCGGGACAGGTTAACACCGGGGAGCTGTTTTTT. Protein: CASYPTPGQVNTGELFF.

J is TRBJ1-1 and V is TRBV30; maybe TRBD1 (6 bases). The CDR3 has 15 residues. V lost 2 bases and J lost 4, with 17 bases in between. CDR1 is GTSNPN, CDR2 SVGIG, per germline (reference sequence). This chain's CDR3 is CAWSPLSGGATEAFF. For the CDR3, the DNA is TGTGCCTGGAGTCCACTATCCGGGGGGGCCACTGAAGCTTTCTTT. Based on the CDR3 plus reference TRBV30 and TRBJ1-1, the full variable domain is SQTIHQWPATLVQPVGSPLSLECTVEGTSNPNLYWYRQAAGRGLQLLFYSVGIGQISSEVPQNLSASRPQDRQFILSSKKLLLSDSGFYLCAWSPLSGGATEAFFGQGTRLTVV.